These T cell receptor beta chains were read from a single sample in a study of blood T cells in healthy people across ages. Via MiXCR, TCRdb re-called the 5' RACE reads, giving one row per CDR3 protein. The table lists approximately 800,000 distinct CDR3 sequences, roughly three fifths of them singletons. Sequenced input: blood. Source of these receptors: a man between 40 and 49 years old in good health. The CDR3 runs from the conserved cysteine through the conserved F or W. The D gene is left open where the match is weak. The listing skips clone size in some rows; elsewhere it reads once, few, many or a size class.

J,size,V,D,CDR3,DNA
TRBJ2-3,-,TRBV7-2,-,CASSYSGWGTDTQYF,TGTGCCAGCAGCTATTCCGGATGGGGCACAGATACGCAGTATTTT
TRBJ2-3,-,TRBV20-1,-,CSASGGIATDTQYF,TGCAGTGCTAGTGGGGGAATAGCCACAGATACGCAGTATTTT
TRBJ2-5,few,TRBV12-3/TRBV12-4,TRBD1,CASKTKTGDSQETQYF,TGTGCCAGCAAAACCAAGACAGGGGATAGCCAAGAGACCCAGTACTTC
TRBJ2-1,-,TRBV18,TRBD2,CASSPRTSGNSYNEQFF,TGTGCCAGCTCACCTAGGACTAGCGGGAACTCCTACAATGAGCAGTTCTTC
TRBJ2-7,-,TRBV20-1,TRBD2,CCAHRTSGGYEQYF,TGCTGTGCCCATAGGACTAGCGGAGGCTACGAGCAGTACTTC
TRBJ1-2,-,TRBV13,-,CASSPQNTGWGYTF,TGTGCCAGCAGCCCCCAAAATACAGGGTGGGGCTACACCTTC
TRBJ2-1,-,TRBV6-6,-,CASISGANEQFF,TGTGCCAGCATCTCCGGTGCCAATGAGCAGTTCTTC
TRBJ2-1,-,TRBV10-3,TRBD1,CAISESILGGRRDEQFF,TGTGCCATCAGTGAGTCGATCTTAGGGGGCCGGCGCGATGAGCAGTTCTTC
TRBJ1-1,-,TRBV25-1,-,CASSAGLGRANTEAFF,TGTGCCAGCAGTGCTGGTCTGGGGAGGGCGAACACTGAAGCTTTCTTT
TRBJ1-5,-,TRBV20-1,-,CSARNSGTQNQPQHF,TGCAGTGCTAGAAACTCCGGGACACAAAATCAGCCCCAGCATTTT
TRBJ1-1,-,TRBV4-2,-,CASSQDAGTNTEAFF,TGTGCCAGCAGCCAAGACGCAGGGACGAACACTGAAGCTTTCTTT
TRBJ1-2,few,TRBV12-3/TRBV12-4,-,CASSLADLYGYTF,TGTGCCAGCAGTTTAGCAGACCTCTATGGCTACACCTTC
TRBJ2-4,-,TRBV10-3,-,CAISAFTGAKNIQYF,TGTGCCATCAGTGCCTTTACAGGGGCCAAAAACATTCAGTACTTC
TRBJ1-4,-,TRBV6-6,-,CASSYGSVIGGYEKLFF,TGTGCCAGCAGTTACGGCTCTGTGATAGGGGGTTACGAAAAACTGTTTTTT
TRBJ2-5,-,TRBV12-5,-,CASGLTGGGETQYF,TGTGCTAGTGGCCTTACAGGGGGGGGAGAGACCCAGTACTTC
TRBJ1-6,-,TRBV27,-,CASSLLWGNSPLHF,TGTGCCAGCAGTCTCCTCTGGGGGAATTCACCCCTCCACTTT
TRBJ2-3,-,TRBV20-1,TRBD2,CSALGLAGVGDTQYF,TGCAGTGCTCTTGGACTAGCGGGAGTGGGAGATACGCAGTATTTT
TRBJ1-1,-,TRBV28,-,CASSLYTPTGPAAFF,TGTGCCAGCAGTTTGTACACCCCCACAGGGCCGGCGGCTTTCTTT
TRBJ1-2,once,TRBV12-3/TRBV12-4,-,CASSLISGGNGYTF,TGTGCCAGCAGTTTAATCTCCGGAGGAAATGGCTACACCTTC
TRBJ2-7,-,TRBV11-1,-,CASSLKDEQYF,TGTGCCAGCAGCTTAAAGGACGAGCAGTACTTC
TRBJ1-4,-,TRBV5-1,-,CASSLNPREEELFF,TGCGCCAGCAGCTTGAACCCACGGGAGGAAGAACTGTTTTTT
TRBJ2-2,-,TRBV2,-,CASRAQTNTGELFF,TGTGCCAGCAGGGCACAGACGAACACCGGGGAGCTGTTTTTT
TRBJ2-1,-,TRBV11-3,TRBD1,CASSSGQVANNEQFF,TGTGCCAGCAGCTCGGGACAGGTGGCTAACAATGAGCAGTTCTTC
TRBJ2-1,once,TRBV11-1,-,CASSSPRVVAEQFF,TGTGCCAGTAGCTCTCCGAGAGTAGTGGCTGAGCAGTTCTTC
TRBJ2-5,-,TRBV3-1,TRBD1,CASTENGARGRRETQYF,TGTGCCAGCACCGAAAACGGAGCGAGGGGGCGGAGAGAGACCCAGTACTTC
TRBJ2-7,-,TRBV7-2,TRBD2,CASSPRGAGGYEQYF,TGTGCCAGCAGCCCCAGGGGAGCGGGAGGCTACGAGCAGTACTTC
TRBJ2-5,-,TRBV24-1,-,CATSASRDTQYF,TGTGCCACCAGTGCTAGCAGGGACACCCAGTACTTC
TRBJ2-5,-,TRBV7-9,TRBD2,CASSLATSGAETQYF,TGTGCCAGCAGCTTAGCGACTAGCGGGGCGGAGACCCAGTACTTC
TRBJ1-2,few,TRBV6-2/TRBV6-3,-,CASSFTVGYGYTF,TGTGCCAGCAGTTTCACCGTTGGGTATGGCTACACCTTC
TRBJ2-2,few,TRBV6-4,TRBD1,CASSGQGNTGELFF,TGTGCCAGCAGTGGACAGGGGAACACCGGGGAGCTGTTTTTT
TRBJ1-2,-,TRBV28,-,CASRSAAKSSGYTF,TGTGCCAGCAGATCCGCAGCTAAATCTTCTGGCTACACCTTC
TRBJ2-3,many,TRBV20-1,-,CSASDPSTDTQYF,TGCAGTGCTAGTGACCCTAGCACAGATACGCAGTATTTT
TRBJ2-1,few,TRBV6-5,-,CASSFGANTGNEQFF,TGTGCCAGCAGTTTCGGGGCAAACACGGGCAATGAGCAGTTCTTC
TRBJ2-3,once,TRBV19,-,CASSTYSGIGTDTQYF,TGTGCCAGTAGTACCTATAGCGGAATTGGCACAGATACGCAGTATTTT
TRBJ2-1,-,TRBV6-1,TRBD2,CASSEGGPGLAGNNEQFF,TGTGCCAGCAGTGAAGGGGGCCCAGGACTAGCGGGTAACAATGAGCAGTTCTTC
TRBJ2-2,-,TRBV4-2,TRBD2,CASSQTLAGNTGELFF,TGTGCCAGCAGCCAGACCCTAGCGGGAAACACCGGGGAGCTGTTTTTT
TRBJ1-5,-,TRBV7-8,TRBD1,CASSLGVGQGERPQHF,TGTGCCAGCAGCTTAGGAGTTGGGCAGGGGGAAAGGCCCCAGCATTTT
TRBJ2-1,once,TRBV28,-,CASSTNRPSGRQFF,TGTGCCAGCAGCACAAATCGCCCTTCCGGTCGGCAGTTCTTC
TRBJ2-3,-,TRBV4-2,TRBD2,CANSQGTKIGDTQYF,TGTGCCAACAGCCAAGGGACTAAAATAGGAGATACGCAGTATTTT
TRBJ2-7,-,TRBV29-1,TRBD2,CSVAYLAGDYEQYF,TGCAGCGTTGCATATCTAGCGGGAGACTACGAGCAGTACTTC
TRBJ1-5,-,TRBV12-3/TRBV12-4,-,CASNTDSGQPQHF,TGTGCCAGCAACACTGACAGTGGCCAGCCCCAGCATTTT
TRBJ2-7,-,TRBV27,TRBD2,CASIPSGLAGGMDEQYF,TGTGCCAGCATACCCTCTGGCCTAGCGGGAGGAATGGACGAGCAGTACTTC
TRBJ2-1,-,TRBV6-2/TRBV6-3,-,CASTHHTGHLGDEQFF,TGTGCCAGCACCCACCACACAGGGCATCTCGGCGATGAGCAGTTCTTC
TRBJ2-1,-,TRBV5-5,-,CASSRFGSSYNEQFF,TGTGCCAGCAGCCGCTTCGGAAGCTCCTACAATGAGCAGTTCTTC
TRBJ2-6,-,TRBV4-2,TRBD1,CASSHSPTGEASGANVLTF,TGTGCCAGCAGCCATTCCCCGACAGGGGAGGCCTCTGGGGCCAACGTCCTGACTTTC
TRBJ1-2,-,TRBV27,-,CASSLSGHLAGYTF,TGTGCCAGCAGTTTATCTGGACATCTCGCTGGCTACACCTTC
TRBJ2-5,few,TRBV6-5,-,CASRGTLRETQYF,TGTGCCAGCCGAGGGACTCTGCGAGAGACCCAGTACTTC
TRBJ2-7,few,TRBV27,-,CASSFGRRGYYYEQYF,TGTGCCAGCAGTTTTGGTCGGCGCGGCTACTACTACGAGCAGTACTTC
TRBJ1-5,-,TRBV20-1,-,CSARDRLTVNQPQHF,TGCAGTGCTAGAGATCGCCTCACCGTTAATCAGCCCCAGCATTTT
TRBJ2-3,-,TRBV10-3,TRBD2,CATLAGGSTDTQYF,TGTGCCACCTTAGCCGGGGGGAGCACAGATACGCAGTATTTT
TRBJ1-1,-,TRBV7-9,-,CANTGLLNTEAFF,TGTGCCAACACGGGTCTGTTGAACACTGAAGCTTTCTTT
TRBJ2-5,-,TRBV9,TRBD1,CASAPTGGETQYF,TGTGCCAGCGCCCCGACAGGGGGGGAGACCCAGTACTTC
TRBJ2-1,once,TRBV20-1,TRBD2,CSARGFWGLAGHNEQFF,TGCAGTGCTAGGGGCTTTTGGGGACTAGCGGGACACAATGAGCAGTTCTTC
TRBJ2-1,-,TRBV6-5,-,CASSYVGAQFF,TGTGCCAGCAGTTATGTCGGTGCGCAGTTCTTC
TRBJ1-1,-,TRBV3-1,TRBD1,CASSRQGWTEAFF,TGTGCCAGCAGCCGACAGGGCTGGACTGAAGCTTTCTTT